This T cell receptor beta chain comes out of a study of blood T cell repertoires in COVID-19. Source study methods: Scientists estimated how many nucleated cells there were by amplifying reference gene primers. Sequencing was performed with immunoSEQ multiplex PCR; in TCRdb, only in-frame clones are kept and a portion is missing. For V, J and clone size, that table is used; D and trimming come from the DNA. The repertoire has about 150,000 clones, approximately 90% of them found once; the top ten carry around 2.9%. Germline V gives CDR1 GTSNPN, CDR2 SVGIG (reference sequence). There are 13 residues in the CDR3. With V trimmed by 3 bases and J by 2 bases, 1 base remained unmatched. Only a few counts were recorded for this clone. Distinct nucleotide sequences in the sample also encode this CDR3.

This receptor was identified in an older woman with active COVID-19. The V gene is TRBV30, the J gene TRBJ1-5, with 7 bases lining up with TRBD1. The sample was peripheral blood. The CDR3 DNA reads TGTGCCTGGAGCCAGGGGGGCAATCAGCCCCAGCATTTT. It yields the protein CAWSQGGNQPQHF.